This TCR beta chain originates from a study of regulatory T cells in long-lasting Graves disease. As to time point: newly diagnosed GD, antithyroid drugs for less than 3 months. PBMCs were the source of the RNA used for TCR sequencing. This clonotype occurred many times. V shed 10 bases and J shed 1 base, with 5 bases lying between them. The length of the CDR3 is 11 residues. According to the study, TCR beta libraries were built with iRepertoire HTBI primers and CDR3-region Arm-PCR. TCRdb redid the calling of the multiplex PCR reads with MiXCR, one entry per CDR3 protein. This table has about 450,000 distinct CDR3 sequences, less than 15% appearing once. These data also formed part of another study, on T cells in Graves' hyperthyroidism and ophthalmopathy. That work contributes: When ophthalmopathy did not progress within 18 months, Graves' hyperthyroidism was considered stable.

The source was peripheral blood mononuclear cells (PBMCs), collected at new diagnosis, from a patient treated with antithyroid drugs. The chain recombines TRBV12-3 or TRBV12-4 with TRBJ2-1; unclear D gene. The receptor was derived from a woman between 50 and 59 years old with Graves disease. For the CDR3, the DNA is TGTGCCACCCGGTCCTACAATGAGCAGTTCTTC. Translating it yields CATRSYNEQFF.